This T cell receptor (beta chain) is from a study of metastatic and nonmetastatic thyroid tumors. Study background: The comparison covered peripheral blood and tumor or nodule tissue in malignant and benign thyroid patients.

A word on this clone: Its antigen is unidentified. One end of the junction fails to match germline, which may point to a read error.

Authors' analysis steps: A classifier of distant metastasis in papillary thyroid cancer was built from CDR3 differences (across clinicopathological groups). TCRdb re-clonotyped the PCR reads through MiXCR. These V and J calls derive from TCRdb rather than the authors' analysis. The profile shows about 21,000 clones, around 13% of them singletons. The CDR3 runs 14 residues. Regarding the study as a whole: Malignant thyroid tumors reportedly had TCR beta diversity that was significantly higher than in benign nodules, in blood and tumor.

Not a single patient had been given any form of treatment at any point before undergoing thyroid surgery. The chain is built from TRBV12-3 or TRBV12-4 and TRBJ1-1, with 9 bases that match TRBD1. The sequence was obtained from a female donor with papillary thyroid cancer or a benign thyroid nodule (not recorded which). Some clones in this sample may be carry-over from other donors' samples. The sequenced material came from blood. The CDR3 loop is CASSPTGGGTGAFF. The CDR3 region has the DNA TGTGCCAGCAGTCCAACAGGGGGCGGCACTGGAGCTTTCTTT.